The 7 T cell receptor beta chains presented below share a single source sample, sequenced in a study of T-cell memory formation after mild COVID-19. MiXCR, run by TCRdb on the 5' RACE reads, gives a single entry per CDR3 protein. This sample has approximately 340,000 distinct CDR3 sequences, with roughly 13% found just once. Sequenced material: PBMCs or a T cell subset sorted from them (not recorded which). All receptors come from a man aged 18-30 years who had mild COVID-19 (a few samples of this study predate the infection). Cell type and time point are not known.

This clonotype was recorded many times. The rearrangement uses TRBV24-1 and TRBJ2-3; TRBD2 is a possible D gene (7 bases). Deletions cut 9 bases from V and 3 bases from J, with 15 bases between. CDR1 and CDR2 (germline): KGHDR, SFDVKD. The CDR3 totals 14 residues. The CDR3: CATRGGLATDTQYF. The CDR3 nucleotides are TGTGCCACCCGCGGGGGCCTGGCAACAGATACGCAGTATTTT.

This clonotype has a handful of counts. The rearrangement links TRBV2 to TRBJ1-1, with a possible D match to TRBD1 (5 bases). Trimming cost V 0 bases and J 3 bases, with 11 bases left between them. Germline CDR1 reads SNHLY; CDR2 reads FYNNEI. The CDR3 totals 15 residues. CDR3 DNA: TGTGCCAGCAGTGAAGCGAGAGGGGAGGACACTGAAGCTTTCTTT. It specifies CASSEARGEDTEAFF.

The chain employs TRBV6-5 and TRBJ2-7; 8 positions agree with TRBD2. V lost 6 bases to trimming and J lost 5 bases; unmatched junction nucleotides: 6. The CDR3 is 13 amino acids. Germline V CDR1 and CDR2: MNHEY, SVGAGI. DNA for the CDR3: TGTGCCAGCAGCCACCGGGGGGGCAACGAGCAGTACTTC. The encoded protein is CASSHRGGNEQYF.

At least ten counts were recorded for this clonotype. J is TRBJ2-7 and V is TRBV7-2, with D tentatively TRBD1 or TRBD2 (5 bases each). Trimming stripped 1 base from V and 3 bases from J, with 13 bases between. Germline V CDR1 and CDR2: SGHTA, FQGNSA. This CDR3 region has 15 residues. CDR3 DNA: TGTGCCAGCAGCTTAGTGGGGGAACACATCTACGAGCAGTACTTC. Its translation: CASSLVGEHIYEQYF.

This clonotype has a handful of counts. The chain uses TRBV5-5 and TRBJ1-2; weak D call: TRBD1 (6 bases). This CDR3 has 14 residues. CDR1 is SGHKS, CDR2 YYEKEE, per germline (reference sequence). The V end was cut by 6 bases, the J end by 6 bases, with 18 bases between. CDR3: CASNPGALYDGYTF. Here the CDR3 DNA reads TGTGCCAGCAACCCGGGGGCGCTTTATGATGGCTACACCTTC. Combining the CDR3 with reference TRBV5-5 and TRBJ1-2 gives the whole variable domain DAGVTQSPTHLIKTRGQQVTLRCSPISGHKSVSWYQQVLGQGPQFIFQYYEKEERGRGNFPDRFSARQFPNYSSELNVNALLLGDSALYLCASNPGALYDGYTFGSGTRLTVV.

The chain employs TRBV9 and TRBJ1-6; 7 bases agree with TRBD1. This CDR3 comprises 15 residues. J lost 7 bases, V lost 0 bases, and 4 bases had no gene match. Germline assignment: CDR1 SGDLS and CDR2 YYNGEE. DNA for the CDR3: TGTGCCAGCAGCGTAGAACAGGGGATCAATTCACCCCTCCACTTT. This translates into CASSVEQGINSPLHF. Combining the CDR3 with reference TRBV9 and TRBJ1-6 gives the whole variable domain DSGVTQTPKHLITATGQRVTLRCSPRSGDLSVYWYQQSLDQGLQFLIQYYNGEERAKGNILERFSAQQFPDLHSELNLSSLELGDSALYFCASSVEQGINSPLHFGNGTRLTVT.

This clonotype was counted at least ten times. CDR3 sequence: CATAPARGVSYEQYF. The CDR3 coding sequence is TGCGCGACCGCCCCTGCCAGGGGAGTCTCCTACGAGCAGTACTTC. This chain joins TRBV5-1 and TRBJ2-7; D might be TRBD1 (6 bases). CDR1 SGHRS and CDR2 YFSETQ come from the germline V gene. CDR3 length equals 15 residues.